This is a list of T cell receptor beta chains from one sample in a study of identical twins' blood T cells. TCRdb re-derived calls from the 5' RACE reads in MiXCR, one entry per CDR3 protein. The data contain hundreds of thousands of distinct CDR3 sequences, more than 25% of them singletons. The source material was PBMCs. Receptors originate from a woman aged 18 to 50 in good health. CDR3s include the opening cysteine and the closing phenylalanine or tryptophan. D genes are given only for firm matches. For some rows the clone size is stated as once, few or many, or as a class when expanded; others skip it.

cdr3_aa: CASSYEGGWAFF
cdr3_nt: TGCGCCAGCAGCTACGAGGGAGGCTGGGCTTTCTTT
j_call: TRBJ1-1
v_call: TRBV5-1
clone_size: .
d_call: .

cdr3_aa: CASSYRFEEQFF
cdr3_nt: TGCGCCAGCAGTTACAGGTTCGAGGAGCAGTTCTTC
j_call: TRBJ2-1
v_call: TRBV5-1
clone_size: few
d_call: .

cdr3_aa: CASSFSRGKDEQYF
cdr3_nt: TGCGCCAGCAGCTTTAGCAGGGGCAAGGACGAGCAGTACTTC
j_call: TRBJ2-7
v_call: TRBV5-1
clone_size: many
d_call: .

cdr3_aa: CASSQLSGELFF
cdr3_nt: TGTGCCAGCAGCCAATTATCTGGGGAGCTGTTTTTT
j_call: TRBJ2-2
v_call: TRBV14
clone_size: few
d_call: .

cdr3_aa: CSSGGRQGGTDTQYF
cdr3_nt: TGCAGCTCTGGGGGTCGGCAGGGGGGAACAGATACGCAGTATTTT
j_call: TRBJ2-3
v_call: TRBV29-1
clone_size: .
d_call: .

cdr3_aa: CASSIWRDSGYGYTF
cdr3_nt: TGTGCCAGTAGTATTTGGCGGGACAGTGGCTATGGCTACACCTTC
j_call: TRBJ1-2
v_call: TRBV19
clone_size: .
d_call: TRBD1

cdr3_aa: CASSQVIRDNNEQFF
cdr3_nt: TGCGCCAGCAGCCAAGTAATCCGGGATAATAATGAGCAGTTCTTC
j_call: TRBJ2-1
v_call: TRBV4-3
clone_size: few
d_call: .

cdr3_aa: CASSLAWTAPLGNEQYF
cdr3_nt: TGTGCCAGCAGTTTGGCCTGGACAGCACCCCTAGGGAACGAGCAGTACTTC
j_call: TRBJ2-7
v_call: TRBV27
clone_size: .
d_call: .

cdr3_aa: CASSNDGGSYEQYF
cdr3_nt: TGTGCCAGCAGCAACGACGGAGGCTCCTACGAGCAGTACTTC
j_call: TRBJ2-7
v_call: TRBV27
clone_size: .
d_call: .

cdr3_aa: CASSLVGYTEAFF
cdr3_nt: TGCGCCAGCAGCTTGGTAGGGTACACTGAAGCTTTCTTT
j_call: TRBJ1-1
v_call: TRBV5-1
clone_size: .
d_call: .

cdr3_aa: CASSPLDGRNEQFF
cdr3_nt: TGTGCCAGCTCACCACTAGACGGACGTAATGAGCAGTTCTTC
j_call: TRBJ2-1
v_call: TRBV18
clone_size: few
d_call: .

cdr3_aa: CATGSGAYNEQFF
cdr3_nt: TGTGCCACCGGGTCAGGGGCATACAATGAGCAGTTCTTC
j_call: TRBJ2-1
v_call: TRBV24-1
clone_size: .
d_call: .

cdr3_aa: CASSLMEPRSTGELFF
cdr3_nt: TGCGCCAGCAGCTTAATGGAGCCTAGGAGCACCGGGGAGCTGTTTTTT
j_call: TRBJ2-2
v_call: TRBV5-1
clone_size: .
d_call: .

cdr3_aa: CASSLGDWIYNEQFF
cdr3_nt: TGTGCCAGCAGCTTAGGGGACTGGATCTACAATGAGCAGTTCTTC
j_call: TRBJ2-1
v_call: TRBV7-2
clone_size: .
d_call: .

cdr3_aa: CSARDSTKGSETQYF
cdr3_nt: TGCAGTGCTAGAGATTCGACAAAAGGGTCAGAGACCCAGTACTTC
j_call: TRBJ2-5
v_call: TRBV20-1
clone_size: few
d_call: .

cdr3_aa: CSARPYNEQFF
cdr3_nt: TGCAGTGCTAGGCCCTACAATGAGCAGTTCTTC
j_call: TRBJ2-1
v_call: TRBV20-1
clone_size: few
d_call: .

cdr3_aa: CASSLEFGDGYTF
cdr3_nt: TGCGCCAGCAGCTTGGAATTCGGGGACGGCTACACCTTC
j_call: TRBJ1-2
v_call: TRBV5-1
clone_size: few
d_call: .

cdr3_aa: CASSEHPGKGTDTQYF
cdr3_nt: TGTGCCAGCAGTGAACACCCAGGGAAAGGCACAGATACGCAGTATTTT
j_call: TRBJ2-3
v_call: TRBV2
clone_size: few
d_call: .

cdr3_aa: CASSREGLRDQPQHF
cdr3_nt: TGTGCCAGCTCCAGAGAGGGGCTGAGAGATCAGCCCCAGCATTTT
j_call: TRBJ1-5
v_call: TRBV27
clone_size: .
d_call: .

cdr3_aa: CSASIDGNTEAFF
cdr3_nt: TGCAGTGCTAGCATCGACGGGAACACTGAAGCTTTCTTT
j_call: TRBJ1-1
v_call: TRBV20-1
clone_size: .
d_call: .

cdr3_aa: CSARGGGAYNEQFF
cdr3_nt: TGCAGTGCTAGGGGAGGGGGGGCTTACAATGAGCAGTTCTTC
j_call: TRBJ2-1
v_call: TRBV20-1
clone_size: .
d_call: .

cdr3_aa: CASSKLADHNEQFF
cdr3_nt: TGTGCCAGCAGTAAGCTGGCGGATCACAATGAGCAGTTCTTC
j_call: TRBJ2-1
v_call: TRBV6-2/TRBV6-3
clone_size: .
d_call: .

cdr3_aa: CAGSTRTGDAWELFF
cdr3_nt: TGTGCCGGCAGCACCCGGACAGGGGATGCTTGGGAGCTGTTTTTT
j_call: TRBJ2-2
v_call: TRBV11-2
clone_size: .
d_call: TRBD1

cdr3_aa: CASSYSLGGGEDEQFF
cdr3_nt: TGTGCCAGCAGTTACTCCCTGGGAGGGGGAGAGGATGAGCAGTTCTTC
j_call: TRBJ2-1
v_call: TRBV6-2/TRBV6-3
clone_size: .
d_call: .

cdr3_aa: CSARAIGLDYNEQFF
cdr3_nt: TGCAGTGCTAGAGCCATAGGGCTAGACTACAATGAGCAGTTCTTC
j_call: TRBJ2-1
v_call: TRBV20-1
clone_size: many
d_call: .

cdr3_aa: CAGLGFPTEAFF
cdr3_nt: TGTGCCGGTCTGGGGTTCCCCACTGAAGCTTTCTTT
j_call: TRBJ1-1
v_call: TRBV30
clone_size: .
d_call: .

cdr3_aa: CSVGGAGRSPETQYF
cdr3_nt: TGCAGCGTTGGGGGTGCAGGGAGATCTCCGGAGACCCAGTACTTC
j_call: TRBJ2-5
v_call: TRBV29-1
clone_size: many
d_call: .

cdr3_aa: CASSVDPLFTEAFF
cdr3_nt: TGTGCCAGCAGCGTAGACCCTTTGTTCACTGAAGCTTTCTTT
j_call: TRBJ1-1
v_call: TRBV9
clone_size: many
d_call: .

cdr3_aa: CSAVTSGLTYNDNEQFF
cdr3_nt: TGCAGTGCTGTGACTAGCGGCCTGACCTACAATGACAATGAGCAGTTCTTC
j_call: TRBJ2-1
v_call: TRBV20-1
clone_size: .
d_call: TRBD2

cdr3_aa: CSASRQGLGNQPQHF
cdr3_nt: TGCAGTGCTAGTAGACAGGGATTGGGCAATCAGCCCCAGCATTTT
j_call: TRBJ1-5
v_call: TRBV20-1
clone_size: many
d_call: TRBD1

cdr3_aa: CASSQDGPSGRANGYTF
cdr3_nt: TGTGCCAGCAGCCAAGATGGCCCCTCCGGCAGGGCTAATGGCTACACCTTC
j_call: TRBJ1-2
v_call: TRBV3-1
clone_size: .
d_call: .

cdr3_aa: CSARSLAGGASGELFF
cdr3_nt: TGCAGTGCTAGATCCTTAGCGGGCGGGGCCTCCGGGGAGCTGTTTTTT
j_call: TRBJ2-2
v_call: TRBV20-1
clone_size: .
d_call: TRBD2

cdr3_aa: CASRIIQGANYGYTF
cdr3_nt: TGTGCCAGCAGGATTATTCAGGGCGCGAACTATGGCTACACCTTC
j_call: TRBJ1-2
v_call: TRBV7-2
clone_size: .
d_call: .

cdr3_aa: CSVVGQGLVFF
cdr3_nt: TGCAGCGTTGTGGGACAGGGTTTGGTTTTCTTT
j_call: TRBJ1-1
v_call: TRBV29-1
clone_size: few
d_call: TRBD1

cdr3_aa: CSARAEGGVRETQYF
cdr3_nt: TGCAGTGCTAGGGCTGAGGGCGGAGTTAGGGAGACCCAGTACTTC
j_call: TRBJ2-5
v_call: TRBV20-1
clone_size: .
d_call: .

cdr3_aa: CAGQDTYEQYF
cdr3_nt: TGTGCCGGGCAGGACACCTACGAGCAGTACTTC
j_call: TRBJ2-7
v_call: TRBV2
clone_size: .
d_call: .

cdr3_aa: CSAERRGQETQYF
cdr3_nt: TGCAGTGCTGAAAGACGGGGGCAAGAGACCCAGTACTTC
j_call: TRBJ2-5
v_call: TRBV20-1
clone_size: .
d_call: .

cdr3_aa: CASSPTGTPVGVFF
cdr3_nt: TGTGCCAGTAGCCCAACCGGGACCCCAGTCGGCGTGTTTTTT
j_call: TRBJ1-4
v_call: TRBV19
clone_size: .
d_call: .

cdr3_aa: CASSILSVYGYTF
cdr3_nt: TGTGCCAGTAGTATACTGTCAGTCTATGGCTACACCTTC
j_call: TRBJ1-2
v_call: TRBV19
clone_size: few
d_call: .